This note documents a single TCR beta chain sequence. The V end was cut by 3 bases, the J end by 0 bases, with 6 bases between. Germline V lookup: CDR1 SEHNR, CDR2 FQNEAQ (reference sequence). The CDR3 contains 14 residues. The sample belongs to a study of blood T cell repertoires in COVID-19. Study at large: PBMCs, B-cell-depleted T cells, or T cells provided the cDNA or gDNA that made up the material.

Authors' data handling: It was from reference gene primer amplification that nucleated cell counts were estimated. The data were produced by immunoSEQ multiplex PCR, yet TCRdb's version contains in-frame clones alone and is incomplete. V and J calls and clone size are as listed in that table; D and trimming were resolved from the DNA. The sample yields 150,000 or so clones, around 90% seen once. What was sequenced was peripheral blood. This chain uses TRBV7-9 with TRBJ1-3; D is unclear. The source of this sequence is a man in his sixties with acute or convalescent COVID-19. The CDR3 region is CASSFGSSGNTIYF. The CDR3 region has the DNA TGTGCCAGCAGCTTTGGCAGCTCTGGAAACACCATATATTTT.